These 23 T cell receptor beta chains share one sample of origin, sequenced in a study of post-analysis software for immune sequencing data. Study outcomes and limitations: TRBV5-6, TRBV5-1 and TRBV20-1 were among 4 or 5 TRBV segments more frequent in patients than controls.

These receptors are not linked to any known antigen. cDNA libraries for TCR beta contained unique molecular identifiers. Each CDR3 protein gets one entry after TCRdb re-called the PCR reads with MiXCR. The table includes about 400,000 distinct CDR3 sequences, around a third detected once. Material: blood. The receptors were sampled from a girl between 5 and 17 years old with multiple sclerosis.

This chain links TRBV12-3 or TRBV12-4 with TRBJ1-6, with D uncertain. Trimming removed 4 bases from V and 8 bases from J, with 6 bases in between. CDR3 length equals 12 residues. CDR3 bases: TGTGCCAGCAGTTCCAGTTATTCACCCCTCCACTTT. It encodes CASSSSYSPLHF.

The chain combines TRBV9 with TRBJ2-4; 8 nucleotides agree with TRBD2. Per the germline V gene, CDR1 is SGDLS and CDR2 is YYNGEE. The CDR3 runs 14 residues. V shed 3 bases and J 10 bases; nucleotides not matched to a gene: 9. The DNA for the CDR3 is TGTGCCAGCAGCGCAGCTCGGACTAGCCTGATTCAGTACTTC. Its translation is CASSAARTSLIQYF.

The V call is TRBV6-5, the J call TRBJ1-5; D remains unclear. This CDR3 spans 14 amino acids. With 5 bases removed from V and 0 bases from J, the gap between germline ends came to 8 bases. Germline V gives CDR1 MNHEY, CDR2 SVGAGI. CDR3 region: CASSPTVSNQPQHF. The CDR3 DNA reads TGTGCCAGCAGTCCTACAGTTAGCAATCAGCCCCAGCATTTT.

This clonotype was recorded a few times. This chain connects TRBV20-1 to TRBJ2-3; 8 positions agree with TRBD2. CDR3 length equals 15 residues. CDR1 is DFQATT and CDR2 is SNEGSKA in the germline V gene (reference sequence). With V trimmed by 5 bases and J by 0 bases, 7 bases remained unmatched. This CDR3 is CSAFQAGESTDTQYF. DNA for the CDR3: TGCAGTGCTTTTCAAGCGGGGGAAAGCACAGATACGCAGTATTTT.

The CDR3 reads CASSSLGGTHNEQFF. The DNA of the CDR3 is TGTGCCAGCAGCTCCCTGGGGGGTACGCACAATGAGCAGTTCTTC. The rearrangement links TRBV9 to TRBJ2-1; possible D gene TRBD2, 6 bases. Germline V gives CDR1 SGDLS, CDR2 YYNGEE. Trimming removed 4 bases at V and 5 bases at J, with 16 bases between. There are 15 residues in the CDR3. Supplemented by reference TRBV9 and TRBJ2-1, the full variable domain reads DSGVTQTPKHLITATGQRVTLRCSPRSGDLSVYWYQQSLDQGLQFLIQYYNGEERAKGNILERFSAQQFPDLHSELNLSSLELGDSALYFCASSSLGGTHNEQFFGPGTRLTVL.

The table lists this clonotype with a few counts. CDR3 nucleotides: TGCGCCAGCAGCCGGGACAGGGTGGGGACTGAAGCTTTCTTT. Protein sequence: CASSRDRVGTEAFF. The rearrangement links TRBV4-3 to TRBJ1-1, with TRBD1 identical over 9 bases. Per the germline V gene, CDR1 is LGHNA and CDR2 is YSLEER. V was pared by 4 bases and J by 5 bases, with 5 bases of the junction left unmatched. This CDR3 spans 14 amino acids.

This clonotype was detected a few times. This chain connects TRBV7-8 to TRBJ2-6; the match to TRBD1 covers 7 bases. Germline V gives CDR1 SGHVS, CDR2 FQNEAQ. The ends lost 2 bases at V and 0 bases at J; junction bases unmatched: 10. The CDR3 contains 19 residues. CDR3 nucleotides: TGTGCCAGCAGCTTAATTGGGGACAGAACATACTCTGGGGCCAACGTCCTGACTTTC. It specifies CASSLIGDRTYSGANVLTF.

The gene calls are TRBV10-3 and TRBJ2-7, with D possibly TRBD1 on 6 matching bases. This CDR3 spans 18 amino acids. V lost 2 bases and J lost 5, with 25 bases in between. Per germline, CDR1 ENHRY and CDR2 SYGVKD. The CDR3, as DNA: TGTGCCATCAGTGAGATTAACAGGGATTCGACGTCGGTCGACGAGCAGTACTTC. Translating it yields CAISEINRDSTSVDEQYF.

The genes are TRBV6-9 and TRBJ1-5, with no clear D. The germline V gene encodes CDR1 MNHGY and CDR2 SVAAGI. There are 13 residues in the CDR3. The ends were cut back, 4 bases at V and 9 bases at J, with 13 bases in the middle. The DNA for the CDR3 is TGTGCCAGCAGTTTGGGCGGCTCATGGCCCCAGCATTTT. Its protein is CASSLGGSWPQHF.

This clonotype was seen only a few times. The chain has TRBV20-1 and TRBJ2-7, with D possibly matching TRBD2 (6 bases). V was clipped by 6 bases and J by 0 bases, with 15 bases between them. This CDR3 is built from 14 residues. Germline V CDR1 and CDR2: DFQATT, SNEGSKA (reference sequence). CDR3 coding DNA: TGCAGTGCAAAGAAGCCGGGACTCTCCTACGAGCAGTACTTC. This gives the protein CSAKKPGLSYEQYF.

CDR3 in DNA: TGTGCCAGCAGCGGCAGACTAGCGGGGGAATTGGCTGGGGCCAACGTCCTGACTTTC. Translated: CASSGRLAGELAGANVLTF. The chain links TRBV9 to TRBJ2-6; TRBD2 matches 12 bases. This CDR3 comprises 19 residues. The germline V gene has CDR1 SGDLS and CDR2 YYNGEE. The V and J ends lost 3 bases and 2 bases, in that order; junction bases with no gene match: 9.

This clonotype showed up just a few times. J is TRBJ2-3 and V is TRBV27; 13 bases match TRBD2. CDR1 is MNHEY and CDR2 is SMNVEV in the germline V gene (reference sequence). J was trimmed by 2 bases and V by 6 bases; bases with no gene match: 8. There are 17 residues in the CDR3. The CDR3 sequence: CASSLTSGGPSTDTQYF. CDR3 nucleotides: TGTGCCAGCAGCCTGACTAGCGGGGGGCCTTCCACAGATACGCAGTATTTT.

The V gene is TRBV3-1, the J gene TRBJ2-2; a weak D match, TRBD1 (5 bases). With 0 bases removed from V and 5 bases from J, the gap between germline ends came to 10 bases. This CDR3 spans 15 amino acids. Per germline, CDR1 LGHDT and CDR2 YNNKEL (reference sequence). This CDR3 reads CASSQESQATGELFF. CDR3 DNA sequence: TGTGCCAGCAGCCAAGAATCACAGGCAACCGGGGAGCTGTTTTTT.

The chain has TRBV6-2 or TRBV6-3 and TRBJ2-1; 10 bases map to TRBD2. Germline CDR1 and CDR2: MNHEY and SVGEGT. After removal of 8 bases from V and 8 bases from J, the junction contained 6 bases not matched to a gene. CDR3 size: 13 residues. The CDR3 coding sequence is TGTGCCAGCCTCCTAGCGGGGGCCGATGAGCAGTTCTTC. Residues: CASLLAGADEQFF.

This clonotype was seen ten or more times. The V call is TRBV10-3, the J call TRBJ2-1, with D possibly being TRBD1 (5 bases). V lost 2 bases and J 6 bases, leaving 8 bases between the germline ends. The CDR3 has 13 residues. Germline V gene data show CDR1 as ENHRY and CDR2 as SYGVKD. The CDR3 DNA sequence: TGTGCCATCAGTGAGCGCCAGGGCAATGAGCAGTTCTTC. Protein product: CAISERQGNEQFF.

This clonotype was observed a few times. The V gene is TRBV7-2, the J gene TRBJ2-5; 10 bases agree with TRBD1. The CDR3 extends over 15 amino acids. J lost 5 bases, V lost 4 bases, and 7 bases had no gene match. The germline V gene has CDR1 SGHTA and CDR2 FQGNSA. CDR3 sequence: CASSSDRGRMETQYF. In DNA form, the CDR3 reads TGTGCCAGCAGCTCGGACAGGGGGAGGATGGAGACCCAGTACTTC.

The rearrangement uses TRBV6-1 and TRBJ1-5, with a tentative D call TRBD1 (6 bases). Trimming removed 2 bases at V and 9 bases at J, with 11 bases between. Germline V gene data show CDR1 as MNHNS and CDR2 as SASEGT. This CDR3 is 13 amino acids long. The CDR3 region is CASSEQGYGPQHF. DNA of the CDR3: TGTGCCAGCAGTGAACAGGGGTATGGGCCCCAGCATTTT.

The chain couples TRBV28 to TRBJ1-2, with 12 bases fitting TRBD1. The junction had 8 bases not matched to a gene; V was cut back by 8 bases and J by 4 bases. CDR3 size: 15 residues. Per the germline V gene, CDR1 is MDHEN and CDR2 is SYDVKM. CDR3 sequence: CASRGTGGTGYGYTF. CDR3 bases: TGTGCCAGCCGAGGGACAGGGGGCACGGGCTATGGCTACACCTTC.

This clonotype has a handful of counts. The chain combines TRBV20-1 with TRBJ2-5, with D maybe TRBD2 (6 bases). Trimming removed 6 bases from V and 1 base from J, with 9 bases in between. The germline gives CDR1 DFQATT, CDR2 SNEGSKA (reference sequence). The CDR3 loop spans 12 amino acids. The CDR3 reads CSAGTLQETQYF. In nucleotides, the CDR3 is TGCAGTGCCGGGACTCTCCAAGAGACCCAGTACTTC.

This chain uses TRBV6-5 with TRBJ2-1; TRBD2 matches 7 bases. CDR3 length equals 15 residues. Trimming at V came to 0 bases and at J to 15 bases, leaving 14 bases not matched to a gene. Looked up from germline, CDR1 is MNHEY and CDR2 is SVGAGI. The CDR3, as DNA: TGTGCCAGCAGTTACTCCAGGGTAGCGGGTGAAGGTTGGTTCTTC. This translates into CASSYSRVAGEGWFF.

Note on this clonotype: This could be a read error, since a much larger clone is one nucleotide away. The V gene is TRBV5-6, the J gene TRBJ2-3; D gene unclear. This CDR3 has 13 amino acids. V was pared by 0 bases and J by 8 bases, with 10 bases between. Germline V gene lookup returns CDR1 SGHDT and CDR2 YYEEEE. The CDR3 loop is CASSLAGAGTQYF. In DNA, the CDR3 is TGTGCCAGCAGCTTGGCTGGCGCAGGTACGCAGTATTTT. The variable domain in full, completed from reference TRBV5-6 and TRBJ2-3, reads DAGVTQSPTHLIKTRGQQVTLRCSPKSGHDTVSWYQQALGQGPQFIFQYYEEEERQRGNFPDRFSGHQFPNYSSELNVNALLLGDSALYLCASSLAGAGTQYFGPGTRLTVL.

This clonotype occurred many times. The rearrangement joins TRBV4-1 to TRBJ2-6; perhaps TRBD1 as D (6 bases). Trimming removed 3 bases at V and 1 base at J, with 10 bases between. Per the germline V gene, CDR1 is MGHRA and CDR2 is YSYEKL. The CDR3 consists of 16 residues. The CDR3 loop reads CASSHYRDSGANVLTF. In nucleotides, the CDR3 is TGCGCCAGCAGCCATTACAGGGATTCTGGGGCCAACGTCCTGACTTTC.

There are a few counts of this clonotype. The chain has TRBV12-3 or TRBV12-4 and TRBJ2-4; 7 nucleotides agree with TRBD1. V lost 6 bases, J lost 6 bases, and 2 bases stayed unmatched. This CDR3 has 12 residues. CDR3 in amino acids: CASSTGVNIQYF. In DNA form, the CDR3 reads TGTGCCAGCAGCACAGGGGTAAACATTCAGTACTTC.